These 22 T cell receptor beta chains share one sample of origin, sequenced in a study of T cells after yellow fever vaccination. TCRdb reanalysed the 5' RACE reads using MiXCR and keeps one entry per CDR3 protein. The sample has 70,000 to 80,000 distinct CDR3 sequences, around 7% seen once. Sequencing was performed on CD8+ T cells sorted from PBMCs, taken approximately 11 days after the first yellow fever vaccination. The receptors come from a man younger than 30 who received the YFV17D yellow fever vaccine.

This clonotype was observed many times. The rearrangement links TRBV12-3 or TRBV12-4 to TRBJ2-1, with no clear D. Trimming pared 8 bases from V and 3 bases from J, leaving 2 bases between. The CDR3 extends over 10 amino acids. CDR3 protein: CASGYNEQFF. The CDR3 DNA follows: TGTGCCAGCGGCTACAATGAGCAGTTCTTC.

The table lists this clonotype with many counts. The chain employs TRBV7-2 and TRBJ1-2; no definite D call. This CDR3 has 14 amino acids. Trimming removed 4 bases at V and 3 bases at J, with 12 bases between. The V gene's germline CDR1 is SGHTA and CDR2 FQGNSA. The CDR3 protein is CASSSPPRDYGYTF. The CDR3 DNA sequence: TGTGCCAGCAGCTCGCCCCCGCGGGACTATGGCTACACCTTC. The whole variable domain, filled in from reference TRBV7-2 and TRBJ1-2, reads GAGVSQSPSNKVTEKGKDVELRCDPISGHTALYWYRQSLGQGLEFLIYFQGNSAPDKSGLPSDRFSAERTGGSVSTLTIQRTQQEDSAVYLCASSSPPRDYGYTFGSGTRLTVV.

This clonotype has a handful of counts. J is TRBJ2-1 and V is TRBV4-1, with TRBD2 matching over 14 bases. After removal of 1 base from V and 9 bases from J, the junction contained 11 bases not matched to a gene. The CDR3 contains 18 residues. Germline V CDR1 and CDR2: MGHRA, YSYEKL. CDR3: CASSQGDETSGGAGEQFF. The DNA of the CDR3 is TGCGCCAGCAGCCAAGGGGACGAGACTAGCGGGGGGGCCGGTGAGCAGTTCTTC.

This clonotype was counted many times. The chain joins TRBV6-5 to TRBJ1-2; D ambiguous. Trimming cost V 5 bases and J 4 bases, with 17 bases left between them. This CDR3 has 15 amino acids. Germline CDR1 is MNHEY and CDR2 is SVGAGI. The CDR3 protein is CASSPGRSEAYGYTF. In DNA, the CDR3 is TGTGCCAGCAGTCCCGGACGTTCCGAGGCCTATGGCTACACCTTC.

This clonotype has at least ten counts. CDR3 coding DNA: TGTGCCAGCAGCACGGTCGGGGGAGGGGCCGGAAACATTCAGTACTTC. As protein: CASSTVGGGAGNIQYF. V is TRBV13 and J is TRBJ2-4; 7 nucleotides match TRBD2. CDR1 is PRHDT and CDR2 is FYEKMQ in the germline V gene (reference sequence). V lost 5 bases to trimming and J lost 6 bases; unmatched junction nucleotides: 13. The CDR3 runs to 16 residues.

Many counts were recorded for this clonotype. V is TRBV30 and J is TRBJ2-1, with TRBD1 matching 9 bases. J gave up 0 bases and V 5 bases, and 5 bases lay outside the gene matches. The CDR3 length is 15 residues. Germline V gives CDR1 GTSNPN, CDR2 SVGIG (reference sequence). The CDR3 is CAWDQTGGSYNEQFF. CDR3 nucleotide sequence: TGTGCCTGGGACCAGACAGGGGGCTCCTACAATGAGCAGTTCTTC.

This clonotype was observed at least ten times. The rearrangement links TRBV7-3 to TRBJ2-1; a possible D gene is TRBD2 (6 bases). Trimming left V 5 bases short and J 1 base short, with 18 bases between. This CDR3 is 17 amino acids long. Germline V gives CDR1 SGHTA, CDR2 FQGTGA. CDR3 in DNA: TGTGCCAGCAGCCCGGACGTTCGGAGGGGATCCTACAATGAGCAGTTCTTC. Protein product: CASSPDVRRGSYNEQFF.

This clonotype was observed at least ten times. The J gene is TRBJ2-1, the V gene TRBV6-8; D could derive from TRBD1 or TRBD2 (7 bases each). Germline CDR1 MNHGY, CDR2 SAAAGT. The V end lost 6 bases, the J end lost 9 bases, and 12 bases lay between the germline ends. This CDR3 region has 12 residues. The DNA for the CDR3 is TGTGCCAGCAGCAGGGGGGGGCCTGAGCAGTTCTTC. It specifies CASSRGGPEQFF.

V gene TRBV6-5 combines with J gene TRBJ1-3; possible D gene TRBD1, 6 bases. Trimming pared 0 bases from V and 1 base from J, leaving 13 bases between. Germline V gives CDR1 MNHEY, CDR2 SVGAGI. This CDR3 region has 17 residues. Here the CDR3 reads CASSYSTGVGSGNTIYF. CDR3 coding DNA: TGTGCCAGCAGTTACTCGACAGGAGTGGGTTCTGGAAACACCATATATTTT.

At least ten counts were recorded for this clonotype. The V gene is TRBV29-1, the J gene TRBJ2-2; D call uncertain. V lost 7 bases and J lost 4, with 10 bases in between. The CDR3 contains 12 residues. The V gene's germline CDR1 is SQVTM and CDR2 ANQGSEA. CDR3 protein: CSAGRGTGELFF. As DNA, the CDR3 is TGCAGCGCCGGACGTGGCACCGGGGAGCTGTTTTTT.

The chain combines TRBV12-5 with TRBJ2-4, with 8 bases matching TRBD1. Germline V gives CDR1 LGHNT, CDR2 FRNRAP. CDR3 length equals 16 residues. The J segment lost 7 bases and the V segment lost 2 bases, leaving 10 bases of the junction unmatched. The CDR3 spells CASGLFGQGVNNIQYF. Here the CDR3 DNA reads TGTGCTAGTGGTTTGTTCGGACAGGGTGTCAATAACATTCAGTACTTC.

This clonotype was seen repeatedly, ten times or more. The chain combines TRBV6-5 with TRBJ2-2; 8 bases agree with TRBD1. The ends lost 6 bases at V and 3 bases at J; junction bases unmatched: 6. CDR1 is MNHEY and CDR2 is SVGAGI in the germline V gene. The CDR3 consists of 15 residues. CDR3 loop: CASRLPDRDTGELFF. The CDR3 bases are TGTGCCAGCAGACTCCCGGACAGGGACACCGGGGAGCTGTTTTTT.

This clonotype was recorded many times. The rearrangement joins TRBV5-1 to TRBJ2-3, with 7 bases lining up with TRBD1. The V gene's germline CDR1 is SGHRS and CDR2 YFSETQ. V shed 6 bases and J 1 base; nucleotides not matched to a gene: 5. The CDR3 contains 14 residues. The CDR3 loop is CASMRTGGTDTQYF. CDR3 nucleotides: TGCGCCAGCATGCGCACAGGGGGCACAGATACGCAGTATTTT.

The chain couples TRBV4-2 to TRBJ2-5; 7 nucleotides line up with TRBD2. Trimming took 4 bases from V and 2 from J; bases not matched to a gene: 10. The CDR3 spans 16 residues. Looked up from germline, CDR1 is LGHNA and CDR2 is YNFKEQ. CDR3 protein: CASSPEETSLQETQYF. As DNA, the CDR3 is TGTGCCAGCAGCCCTGAGGAGACTAGCCTTCAAGAGACCCAGTACTTC.

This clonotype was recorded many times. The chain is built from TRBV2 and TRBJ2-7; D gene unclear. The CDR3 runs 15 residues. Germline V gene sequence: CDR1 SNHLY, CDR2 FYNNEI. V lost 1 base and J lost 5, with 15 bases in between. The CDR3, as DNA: TGTGCCAGCAGTGAAGAAAGAATGCGATTCGACGAGCAGTACGTC. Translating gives CASSEERMRFDEQYV.

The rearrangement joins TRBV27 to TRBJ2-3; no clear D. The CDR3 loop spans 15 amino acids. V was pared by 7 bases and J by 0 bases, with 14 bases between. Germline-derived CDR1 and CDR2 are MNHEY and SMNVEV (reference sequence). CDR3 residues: CASTNRVGSTDTQYF. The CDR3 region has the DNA TGTGCCAGCACCAATCGGGTCGGGAGCACAGATACGCAGTATTTT.

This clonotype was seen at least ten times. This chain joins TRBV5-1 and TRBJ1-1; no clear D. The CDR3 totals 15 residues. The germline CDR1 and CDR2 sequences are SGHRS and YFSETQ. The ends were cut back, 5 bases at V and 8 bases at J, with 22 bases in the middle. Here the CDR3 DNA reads TGCGCCAGCAGACCCACGAGCGGTAAATGGTACGAAGCTTTCTTT. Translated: CASRPTSGKWYEAFF.

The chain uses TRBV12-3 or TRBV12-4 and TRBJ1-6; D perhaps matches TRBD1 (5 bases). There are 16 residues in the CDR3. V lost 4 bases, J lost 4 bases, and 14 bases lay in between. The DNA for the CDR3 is TGTGCCAGCAGTTCCCGGGACCTCGGGTATAATTCACCCCTCCACTTT. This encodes CASSSRDLGYNSPLHF.

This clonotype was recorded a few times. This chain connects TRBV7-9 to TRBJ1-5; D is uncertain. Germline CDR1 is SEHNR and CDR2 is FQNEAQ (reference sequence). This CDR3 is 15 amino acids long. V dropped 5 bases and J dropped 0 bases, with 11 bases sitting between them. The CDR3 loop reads CASSGSLYSNQPQHF. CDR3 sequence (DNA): TGTGCCAGCAGCGGGAGTCTGTATAGCAATCAGCCCCAGCATTTT.

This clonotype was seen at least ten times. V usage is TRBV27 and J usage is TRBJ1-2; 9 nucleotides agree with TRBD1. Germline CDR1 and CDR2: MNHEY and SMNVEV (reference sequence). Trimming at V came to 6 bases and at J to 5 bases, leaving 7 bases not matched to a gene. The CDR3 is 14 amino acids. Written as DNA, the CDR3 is TGTGCCAGCAGCCAACAGGGGGCTTGGTATGGCTACACCTTC. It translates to CASSQQGAWYGYTF.

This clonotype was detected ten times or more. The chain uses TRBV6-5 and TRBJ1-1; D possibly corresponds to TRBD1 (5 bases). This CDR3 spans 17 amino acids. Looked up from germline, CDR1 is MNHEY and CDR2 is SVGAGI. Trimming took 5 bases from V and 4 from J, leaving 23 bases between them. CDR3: CASSNLAGGREGTEAFF. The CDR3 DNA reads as TGTGCCAGCAGTAACCTGGCGGGGGGTCGGGAGGGCACTGAAGCTTTCTTT.

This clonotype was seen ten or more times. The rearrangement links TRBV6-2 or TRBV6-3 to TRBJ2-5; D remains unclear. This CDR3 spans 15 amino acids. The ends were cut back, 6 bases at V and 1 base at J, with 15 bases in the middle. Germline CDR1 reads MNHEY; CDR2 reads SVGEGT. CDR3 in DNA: TGTGCCAGCAGCTACGGCGTCGGCAGCCAAGAGACCCAGTACTTC. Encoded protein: CASSYGVGSQETQYF.